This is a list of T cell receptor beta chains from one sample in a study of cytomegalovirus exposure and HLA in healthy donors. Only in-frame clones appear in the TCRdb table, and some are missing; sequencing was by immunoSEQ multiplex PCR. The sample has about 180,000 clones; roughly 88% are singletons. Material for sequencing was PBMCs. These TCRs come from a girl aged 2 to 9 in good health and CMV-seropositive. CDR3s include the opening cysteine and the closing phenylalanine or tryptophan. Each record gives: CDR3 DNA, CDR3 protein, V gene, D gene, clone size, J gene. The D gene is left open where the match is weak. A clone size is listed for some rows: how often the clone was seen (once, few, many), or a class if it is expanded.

DNA: TGTGCCAGCAGCCCTCCTAGCGAATCCTACAATGAGCAGTTCTTC
CDR3: CASSPPSESYNEQFF
V: TRBV11-3
D: NA
size: NA
J: TRBJ2-1

DNA: TGTGCCAGCAGTTTCATCGGCTCCTACAATGAGCAGTTCTTC
CDR3: CASSFIGSYNEQFF
V: TRBV6-5
D: NA
size: NA
J: TRBJ2-1

DNA: TGCGCCAGCAGCCAAGATCCCAACAGCTTTAATGAAAAACTGTTTTTT
CDR3: CASSQDPNSFNEKLFF
V: TRBV4-1
D: NA
size: NA
J: TRBJ1-4

DNA: TGTGCCAGCAGTTGGACAGGGAAAGAGACCCAGTACTTC
CDR3: CASSWTGKETQYF
V: TRBV6-5
D: TRBD1
size: NA
J: TRBJ2-5

DNA: TGTGCCAGCAGATACCAAAGCGGGACTGAGCAGTTCTTC
CDR3: CASRYQSGTEQFF
V: TRBV2
D: TRBD2
size: once
J: TRBJ2-1

DNA: TGTGCCAGCAGCCAAGGGACAGGTTTTCTCAACCCTCGGGGTCGAGAGCAGTACTTC
CDR3: CASSQGTGFLNPRGREQYF
V: TRBV4-2
D: TRBD1
size: NA
J: TRBJ2-7

DNA: TGCGCCAGCAGCCAAGTGGCGGGACAGTCCTACAATGAGCAGTTCTTC
CDR3: CASSQVAGQSYNEQFF
V: TRBV4-1
D: NA
size: NA
J: TRBJ2-1

DNA: TGTGCCACCAGCACCCCCGGGACACCCAACTATGGCTACACCTTC
CDR3: CATSTPGTPNYGYTF
V: TRBV15
D: NA
size: few
J: TRBJ1-2

DNA: TGTGCCAGCAGCGTGACAGGGGGGGGAAAACTGTTTTTT
CDR3: CASSVTGGGKLFF
V: TRBV9
D: TRBD1
size: NA
J: TRBJ1-4

DNA: TGTGCCAGCAGTTTGGCGGGAACAGCCCCTCGTGGCAATGAGCAGTTCTTC
CDR3: CASSLAGTAPRGNEQFF
V: TRBV28
D: NA
size: once
J: TRBJ2-1

DNA: TGTGCCATCAGTTCGGACGGACTCCCAGGGGGCGCGGAGGTCTACGAGCAGTACTTC
CDR3: CAISSDGLPGGAEVYEQYF
V: TRBV10-3
D: TRBD1
size: NA
J: TRBJ2-7

DNA: TGCGCCAGCAGCTACCCCTCAGGGGAAAATGAGCAGTTCTTC
CDR3: CASSYPSGENEQFF
V: TRBV5-1
D: NA
size: once
J: TRBJ2-1

DNA: TGTGCCAGCAGGTGGGGCAGGGGAGAAAAACTGTTTTTT
CDR3: CASRWGRGEKLFF
V: TRBV28
D: NA
size: NA
J: TRBJ1-4

DNA: TGTGCCAGCAGCTTAGCGGACAGGGGGCCCCAGCATTTT
CDR3: CASSLADRGPQHF
V: TRBV7-2
D: TRBD1
size: NA
J: TRBJ1-5